This T cell receptor beta chain was recorded in a study of shared T cell receptors in the human thymus. Clones were sequenced by immunoSEQ multiplex PCR, and TCRdb holds only the in-frame ones, with some missing. The repertoire consists of about 730,000 clones, with over 75% occurring once and the leading ten covering 0.008% to 0.011%. This CDR3 contains 14 residues. The V segment lost 8 bases and the J segment 1 base; nucleotides outside the gene matches: 5. Germline-derived CDR1 and CDR2 are ENHRY and SYGVKD. This same sample was also part of a study on human thymus T cells.

The J gene is TRBJ1-2, the V gene TRBV10-3; 9 bases map to TRBD1. This TCR came from a girl under three years old with a congenital heart defect. Sample: thymocytes. The CDR3 sequence: CAIRGQGFNYGYTF. CDR3 nucleotides: TGTGCCATCCGGGGACAGGGATTTAACTATGGCTACACCTTC.